The present TCR beta chain was sequenced within a study of T cell responses to AZD1222 COVID-19 vaccine. Data came from immunoSEQ multiplex PCR; TCRdb stores just in-frame clones and leaves some out. The sample shows about 160,000 clones, 94% of them seen only once. CDR1 is LGHDT and CDR2 is YNNKEL in the germline V gene (reference sequence). V lost 1 base to trimming and J lost 13 bases, with 16 bases between them. The CDR3 is 14 residues long. J is TRBJ2-2 and V is TRBV3-1 (or the pseudogene TRBV3-2); D tentatively reads TRBD1 or TRBD2 (5 bases each). The input for sequencing was peripheral blood, taken on day 0 of AZD1222 vaccination. This receptor was taken from an adult in good health. The chain's CDR3 is CASSQVSRDLRLFF. CDR3 nucleotide sequence: TGTGCCAGCAGCCAAGTATCCAGGGACCTGAGGCTGTTTTTT.